Presented here are 32 T cell receptor beta chains from one specimen sequenced in a study of persistence of HIV-infected CD4 T cells. Cells were stimulated with CMV-infected fibroblast lysates at roughly 9.1 ug/mL. CD40L/CD69 double-negative CD45RO-high memory CD4+ T cells were collected. These receptors lack a known antigen. Sequencing used immunoSEQ version 4 in survey mode. Some clones are missing from TCRdb's copy, which holds only in-frame ones; the method was immunoSEQ multiplex PCR. The table has 46,000 or so clones, 75% to 85% seen once; the top ten hold 2.5% to 3%. The sample consisted of CD4+ T cells sorted from PBMCs after roughly 20-hour stimulation, taken from a patient who received antiretroviral therapy. The receptors stem from an adult man with HIV who was CMV-seropositive.

The J gene is TRBJ1-1, the V gene TRBV7-6; unclear D gene. The CDR3 contains 13 residues. Germline assignment: CDR1 SGHVS and CDR2 FNYEAQ. V lost 5 bases and J lost 0, with 7 bases in between. CDR3 bases: TGTGCCAGCAGCGCAGACTTGAACACTGAAGCTTTCTTT. Its protein is CASSADLNTEAFF.

The CDR3 protein is CASRPFLDRGNQPQHF. The CDR3 DNA sequence: TGTGCCAGCAGGCCTTTTTTGGACAGGGGCAATCAGCCCCAGCATTTT. This rearrangement joins TRBV28 to TRBJ1-5; 8 bases align to TRBD1. CDR1 MDHEN and CDR2 SYDVKM come from the germline V gene. V dropped 6 bases and J dropped 2; count of bases not matched to a gene: 9. This CDR3 is 16 amino acids long.

This chain uses TRBV27 with TRBJ1-3; 7 nucleotides align to TRBD1. CDR3 length: 15 amino acids. Germline V lookup: CDR1 MNHEY, CDR2 SMNVEV (reference sequence). The V and J ends lost 6 bases and 4 bases, in that order; junction bases with no gene match: 9. The CDR3 sequence is CASSSRGRSGNTIYF. CDR3 in DNA: TGTGCCAGCAGCTCTAGGGGGCGGTCAGGAAACACCATATATTTT.

The chain carries TRBV10-3 and TRBJ1-4, with a weak D call TRBD1 (6 bases). V lost 4 bases to trimming and J lost 7 bases, with 19 bases between them. The CDR3 runs 16 residues. CDR1 and CDR2 (germline): ENHRY, SYGVKD. The CDR3 reads CAISARQEDYGEKLFF. DNA of the CDR3: TGTGCCATCAGTGCCCGACAGGAGGACTATGGTGAAAAACTGTTTTTT.

The J gene is TRBJ2-3, the V gene TRBV18; 12 bases align to TRBD1. Germline CDR1 reads KGHSH; CDR2 reads LQKENI. There are 15 residues in the CDR3. V was clipped by 4 bases and J by 3 bases; unmatched bases: 2. The CDR3, as DNA: TGTGCCAGCTCACTGGGACAGGGGGCTACAGATACGCAGTATTTT. Amino acids: CASSLGQGATDTQYF.

This sequence joins TRBV7-8 and TRBJ2-6; D gene unclear. From germline, CDR1 is SGHVS and CDR2 FQNEAQ. With 5 bases removed from V and 0 bases from J, the gap between germline ends came to 8 bases. The CDR3 totals 15 residues. The CDR3 sequence: CASSRWDSGANVLTF. For the CDR3, the DNA is TGTGCCAGCAGCCGGTGGGACTCTGGGGCCAACGTCCTGACTTTC.

The CDR3 DNA reads TGTGCCAGCAGCCCGGACGCTTTTCTAGCCTACGAGCAGTACTTC. Translated, it gives CASSPDAFLAYEQYF. V and J are TRBV7-6 and TRBJ2-7; D is unclear. This CDR3 region has 15 residues. Germline CDR1 reads SGHVS; CDR2 reads FNYEAQ. V dropped 5 bases and J dropped 2 bases, with 16 bases sitting between them.

For the CDR3, the DNA is TGTGCCAGCACCCCGCTGGTCTCTGGGGCCAACGTCCTGACTTTC. It codes for CASTPLVSGANVLTF. The chain uses TRBV7-6 and TRBJ2-6; D uncertain. The V end was cut by 7 bases, the J end by 0 bases, with 10 bases between. Germline loops: CDR1 SGHVS, CDR2 FNYEAQ. The CDR3 loop spans 15 amino acids.

The chain is built from TRBV3-1 (or the pseudogene TRBV3-2) and TRBJ1-1; 8 nucleotides line up with TRBD1. V shed 3 bases, J shed 5 bases, and the junction held 11 bases outside the gene matches. The CDR3 spans 16 residues. Germline CDR1 and CDR2: LGHDT and YNNKEL (reference sequence). The CDR3 sequence is CASSQQTGGGLTEAFF. In nucleotides, the CDR3 is TGTGCCAGCAGCCAGCAAACAGGGGGGGGTCTGACTGAAGCTTTCTTT.

The gene calls are TRBV19 and TRBJ1-1; tentative D call: TRBD1 (5 bases). Trimming stripped 6 bases from V and 9 bases from J, with 17 bases between. This CDR3 has 13 amino acids. In germline, CDR1 is LNHDA, CDR2 SQIVND (reference sequence). The CDR3 sequence: CASSPRDVVQAFF. The DNA for the CDR3 is TGTGCCAGTAGCCCTAGGGACGTAGTTCAAGCTTTCTTT. The whole variable domain, filled in from reference TRBV19 and TRBJ1-1, reads DGGITQSPKYLFRKEGQNVTLSCEQNLNHDAMYWYRQDPGQGLRLIYYSQIVNDFQKGDIAEGYSVSREKKESFPLTVTSAQKNPTAFYLCASSPRDVVQAFFGQGTRLTVV.

The chain recombines TRBV27 with TRBJ2-6; 7 bases are shared with TRBD1. The germline CDR1 and CDR2 sequences are MNHEY and SMNVEV (reference sequence). The trim removed 5 bases at V and 0 bases at J, leaving 10 bases unmatched. The CDR3 loop spans 18 amino acids. CDR3 sequence reads: CASSRRQGTLSGANVLTF. DNA of the CDR3: TGTGCCAGCAGTCGCCGACAGGGTACTCTCTCTGGGGCCAACGTCCTGACTTTC.

The V gene is TRBV3-1 (or the pseudogene TRBV3-2), the J gene TRBJ1-2, with a tentative D call TRBD1 (5 bases). Germline CDR1 reads LGHDT; CDR2 reads YNNKEL (reference sequence). Trimming shortened V by 1 base and J by 4 bases, and 13 bases separated the two germline ends. The length of the CDR3 is 15 residues. The CDR3 loop reads CASSQVGRVAYGYTF. CDR3 nucleotides: TGTGCCAGCAGCCAAGTAGGCAGGGTGGCCTATGGCTACACCTTC.

The CDR3 DNA sequence: TGTGCCAGCTCACCAAACGGGGGGCTTCCTTACTACGAGCAGTACTTC. Encoded protein: CASSPNGGLPYYEQYF. V is TRBV18 and J is TRBJ2-7; possibly TRBD2 for D (7 bases). The CDR3 is 16 amino acids. The ends were cut back, 2 bases at V and 3 bases at J, with 17 bases in the middle. From germline, CDR1 is KGHSH and CDR2 LQKENI.

A few counts support this clone. The rearrangement links TRBV19 to TRBJ1-5, with D unclear. Germline-derived CDR1 and CDR2 are LNHDA and SQIVND (reference sequence). Trimming took off 5 bases at V and 5 bases at J, with 10 bases between the two ends. This CDR3 region has 13 residues. This CDR3 reads CASSDVGYQPQHF. CDR3 nucleotides: TGTGCCAGTAGTGACGTGGGCTATCAGCCCCAGCATTTT.

This chain links TRBV18 with TRBJ2-7, with unresolved D. Germline lookup yields CDR1 KGHSH and CDR2 LQKENI. The CDR3 contains 14 residues. V shed 5 bases and J shed 7 bases, with 18 bases lying between them. The CDR3 DNA sequence: TGTGCCAGCTCATCTACGACCTTTCCCTGGGAGCAGTACTTC. Amino acids: CASSSTTFPWEQYF.

The count of this clone is one. This chain uses TRBV11-2 with TRBJ2-7; 7 positions match TRBD1. J gave up 6 bases and V 3 bases, and 8 bases lay outside the gene matches. This CDR3 comprises 14 residues. CDR1 and CDR2 (germline): SGHAT, FQNNGV. The CDR3 DNA is TGTGCCAGCAGCTTTGACAGGGCAAGGCGCGAGCAGTACTTC. Translation gives CASSFDRARREQYF.

The chain joins TRBV3-1 (or the pseudogene TRBV3-2) to TRBJ2-7; TRBD2 aligns across 15 bases. The CDR3 loop spans 16 amino acids. Looked up from germline, CDR1 is LGHDT and CDR2 is YNNKEL (reference sequence). V lost 4 bases and J lost 7; bases outside the gene matches: 8. For the CDR3, the DNA is TGTGCCAGCAGCCTCGGACTAGCGGGAGGGCCGCGGGAGCAGTACTTC. Translating gives CASSLGLAGGPREQYF.

This chain uses TRBV6-5 with TRBJ1-2, with 10 bases aligning to TRBD1. The CDR3 totals 16 residues. V lost 2 bases and J lost 5; bases outside the gene matches: 8. Germline V gives CDR1 MNHEY, CDR2 SVGAGI. CDR3 DNA: TGTGCCAGCAGTTACGGAGGGACAGGGGAAAAATATGGCTACACCTTC. Its protein product is CASSYGGTGEKYGYTF.

In this sample, this clone turned up once. The chain has TRBV6-5 and TRBJ1-5; D remains unclear. V lost 4 bases, J lost 7 bases, and 11 bases lay in between. The CDR3 is made up of 13 amino acids. From germline, CDR1 is MNHEY and CDR2 SVGAGI. The CDR3 sequence: CASSSEGYQPQHF. The CDR3 region has the DNA TGTGCCAGCAGTTCAGAGGGTTACCAGCCCCAGCATTTT.

This clone was seen once. This chain connects TRBV5-6 to TRBJ1-4; no firm D call. CDR1 and CDR2 from the germline V gene are SGHDT and YYEEEE. The V end lost 2 bases, the J end lost 8 bases, and 4 bases lay between the germline ends. The length of the CDR3 is 11 residues. As DNA, the CDR3 is TGTGCCAGCAGCTTCGGGGAAAAACTGTTTTTT. It is translated as CASSFGEKLFF. The full variable domain, with the rest looked up from reference TRBV5-6 and TRBJ1-4, is DAGVTQSPTHLIKTRGQQVTLRCSPKSGHDTVSWYQQALGQGPQFIFQYYEEEERQRGNFPDRFSGHQFPNYSSELNVNALLLGDSALYLCASSFGEKLFFGSGTQLSVL.

The chain couples TRBV6-5 to TRBJ1-6; a possible D gene is TRBD1 (5 bases). Trimming pared 5 bases from V and 3 bases from J, leaving 5 bases between. The germline V gene encodes CDR1 MNHEY and CDR2 SVGAGI. This CDR3 spans 13 amino acids. CDR3: CASSQGYNSPLHF. The CDR3 DNA is TGTGCCAGCAGTCAGGGCTATAATTCACCCCTCCACTTT.

The chain employs TRBV7-8 and TRBJ1-1; unclear D gene. Deletions cut 0 bases from V and 11 bases from J, with 10 bases between. Germline V CDR1 and CDR2: SGHVS, FQNEAQ. The length of the CDR3 is 12 residues. The CDR3 region has the DNA TGTGCCAGCAGCTTAGCTAGCGGAGGCGCTTTCTTT. Translated: CASSLASGGAFF. Filled out from reference TRBV7-8 and TRBJ1-1, the complete variable domain reads GAGVSQSPRYKVAKRGQDVALRCDPISGHVSLFWYQQALGQGPEFLTYFQNEAQLDKSGLPSDRFFAERPEGSVSTLKIQRTQQEDSAVYLCASSLASGGAFFGQGTRLTVV.

The chain couples TRBV19 to TRBJ1-2; 7 bases line up with TRBD1. The V gene's germline CDR1 is LNHDA and CDR2 SQIVND (reference sequence). The CDR3 has 12 residues. The J segment lost 10 bases and the V segment lost 7 bases, leaving 9 bases of the junction unmatched. CDR3 coding DNA: TGTGCCAGTACTGACAGGGAGGCTGACTACACCTTC. Translated: CASTDREADYTF.

The chain is built from TRBV27 and TRBJ2-3; D call uncertain. There are 13 residues in the CDR3. Trimming stripped 2 bases from V and 4 bases from J, with 7 bases between. The germline V gene encodes CDR1 MNHEY and CDR2 SMNVEV (reference sequence). CDR3 bases: TGTGCCAGCAGTTTAGCATCTCCAGATACGCAGTATTTT. Its translation: CASSLASPDTQYF.

The J gene is TRBJ2-2, the V gene TRBV6-5; 10 nucleotides agree with TRBD1. Germline V lookup: CDR1 MNHEY, CDR2 SVGAGI. This CDR3 region has 16 residues. V trimming: 4 bases; J trimming: 6 bases; junction bases outside the gene matches: 8. CDR3 region: CASSLATGGFAGELFF. The DNA of the CDR3 is TGTGCCAGCAGTTTGGCGACAGGGGGCTTTGCCGGGGAGCTGTTTTTT.

The V gene is TRBV5-1, the J gene TRBJ1-4; D call uncertain. V was clipped by 0 bases and J by 5 bases, with 5 bases between them. Germline assignment: CDR1 SGHRS and CDR2 YFSETQ. This CDR3 is built from 13 residues. The DNA of the CDR3 is TGCGCCAGCAGCTTGGAAGGAAATGAAAAACTGTTTTTT. Protein sequence: CASSLEGNEKLFF.

The chain recombines TRBV20-1 with TRBJ1-1, with 7 bases identical to TRBD1. CDR3 size: 11 residues. Trimming took 6 bases from V and 4 from J; bases not matched to a gene: 2. The germline V gene encodes CDR1 DFQATT and CDR2 SNEGSKA (reference sequence). In DNA form, the CDR3 reads TGCAGTGCCGACAGGGTCACTGAAGCTTTCTTT. Its protein is CSADRVTEAFF.

The chain couples TRBV18 to TRBJ1-4; 7 nucleotides match TRBD1. After removal of 6 bases from V and 6 bases from J, the junction contained 7 bases not matched to a gene. The CDR3 totals 14 residues. The germline CDR1 and CDR2 sequences are KGHSH and LQKENI. The CDR3 DNA sequence: TGTGCCAGCTCTAAGATCACAGGGGATGAAAAACTGTTTTTT. It is translated as CASSKITGDEKLFF.

This chain connects TRBV6-6 to TRBJ1-5; unclear D gene. This CDR3 contains 15 residues. CDR1 and CDR2 from the germline V gene are MNHNY and SVGAGI (reference sequence). Trimming took off 10 bases at V and 1 base at J, with 17 bases between the two ends. CDR3 sequence: CAIRRGEGSNQPQHF. Written as DNA, the CDR3 is TGTGCCATCCGTCGGGGAGAGGGCAGCAATCAGCCCCAGCATTTT.

This chain links TRBV4-1 with TRBJ1-2; TRBD1 aligns across 7 bases. Germline V gene sequence: CDR1 MGHRA, CDR2 YSYEKL. V trimming: 5 bases; J trimming: 2 bases; junction bases outside the gene matches: 8. The CDR3 contains 15 residues. CDR3 region: CASSFRTGPNYGYTF. CDR3 DNA: TGCGCCAGCAGCTTTAGGACAGGCCCAAACTATGGCTACACCTTC.

This clone was counted once. The chain recombines TRBV30 with TRBJ1-2; no clear D. The CDR3 consists of 11 residues. Trimming took off 5 bases at V and 7 bases at J, with 11 bases between the two ends. In germline, CDR1 is GTSNPN, CDR2 SVGIG (reference sequence). CDR3 loop: CAWAGRFGYTF. In DNA, the CDR3 is TGTGCCTGGGCCGGGAGATTTGGCTACACCTTC.

The V and J genes are TRBV3-1 (or the pseudogene TRBV3-2) and TRBJ1-1; the D is unclear. V gave up 1 base and J gave up 5 bases, with 8 bases separating them. Germline V gives CDR1 LGHDT, CDR2 YNNKEL (reference sequence). The CDR3 contains 13 residues. The CDR3 protein is CASSQGLGTEAFF. Here the CDR3 DNA reads TGTGCCAGCAGCCAAGGTCTGGGGACTGAAGCTTTCTTT.